This entry describes one TCR beta chain. This clone showed up just a few times. The antigen it recognizes is unknown. No base quality information exists; no much larger clone differs at one position. This sample is part of a study of shared clonotypes between healthy human individuals (dated by TCRdb to 2018 to 2021). Some background on the complete study: The cohort comprised a couple of women and three men aged 18 to 49 years. For each donor, three plates each were used for CD4 naive and CD4 memory, two plates were used for CD8 naive, and one plate was used for CD8 memory. The study deeply sequenced blood TCR repertoires of five healthy adults to estimate repertoire size and the extent of clonotype sharing between individuals. Different laboratories and diverse techniques were used to prepare libraries and sequence TCR repertoires, to increase sequencing depth and limit assay-specific biases. Leukapheresis yielded between about 0.9 and 8.9 billion PBMCs per donor.

Study-wide conclusions, independent of this receptor: Across a handful of donors, around 5% of naive CD4, more than 3% of naive CD8, around 2.5% of memory CD4, and 0.3% to 0.45% of memory CD8 clonotypes were shared. Because the study included only a small number of donors, the genetic and exposure-history diversity represented was limited. Incomplete sequencing was indicated by rarefaction of sorted-subset datasets, despite the large sequencing depth. Compared with non-shared clonotypes, the clonotypes found in all four sorted-subset donors had higher generation probabilities. Only blood was sampled, and tissue TCR repertoires likely differ from those in blood. Pairwise subsampling led to the expectation that sequencing depth would affect the degree of clonotype sharing among donors. Naive subsets generally had larger estimated clonotype richness than memory subsets did.

CDR1 and CDR2 are drawn from the germline V gene (reference sequence): SEHNR, FQNEAQ. V and J lose 3 bases and 3 bases, and a span of 6 bases separates them. The CDR3 spans 12 residues, from the cysteine through the phenylalanine. Just the 36-base CDR3 DNA is kept, in frame starting at base 1. Using the deep immunoSEQ assay, multiplex PCR amplified TCR CDR3 regions from genomic DNA. Genomic DNA extracted from each cell subset was distributed evenly over all wells of several immunoSEQ 96-well plates, and each plate served as one replicate. Each replicate PCR for sorted subsets received roughly 200 ng genomic DNA, equal to about 30,000 T cell genomes. The purified libraries were quantified using a Qubit 3.0 fluorometer, sized with a Bioanalyzer 2100, and then quantified again using the KAPA Library Quantification kit. Every immunoSEQ 96-well plate was sequenced on a dedicated single-read 150-cycle Illumina NextSeq 550 flow cell. On the study's bioinformatics: Because the immunoSEQ output held only junctional sequences and lacked quality scores, the filtering could not match the filtering applied to full-length reads. To assign V/J genes and CDR3, sequences were annotated using PyIR, a Python wrapper for IgBLAST v1.9, with IMGT germline references. Reads were removed for weak V/J assignments (E-value above 1e-6), missing CDR3, stop codons, out-of-frame junctions, or ambiguous translated residues. V3J clonotypes were defined as sequences sharing an identical inferred V gene, J gene, and CDR3 amino acid sequence. Percentage overlap between repertoires was computed as shared unique clonotypes divided by the size of the smaller repertoire. Richness of each repertoire was evaluated using RTK rarefaction, the Chao1 estimator, and Recon v2.1 estimates of unobserved clonotypes. Generation probabilities for all TCRbeta clonotypes obtained by the gDNA method from a handful of donors were computed using OLGA. TCRdb re-hosts the immuneACCESS table, in-frame sequences only. Its copies lack some clones; in the studies checked, an unresolved V gene accounts for under half of them, and the cause for the rest is not known. From that table come the V and J calls and clone size; the DNA was used to work out D and trimming. This sample comprises over a million clones, approximately 72% of them detected only once. 1.4% of the sample rests with the top ten.

The donors were healthy, HIV-negative adults with no recently reported acute infections or vaccinations. All donors were Caucasian adults living in Nashville, Tennessee, USA. CD4+ T cells were enriched through magnetic negative selection, after which naive cells were positively selected on CD45RA and the remaining negative fraction served as the memory subset. After blood collection by leukapheresis, PBMCs were isolated using Ficoll-Histopaque density gradient centrifugation and then cryopreserved in the vapor phase of liquid nitrogen. Analytical flow cytometry was used to check the purity and quantity of every magnetically sorted T cell population. Genomic DNA was isolated from each sorted fraction and quantified by UV absorbance on a Nanodrop 2000c.

The V and J segments used are TRBV7-9 and TRBJ2-7; the D gene remains uncertain. Sequencing used memory CD4+ T cells sorted from blood. The cell subset or site label on this specimen signifies: CD45RA-negative fraction. The receptor comes from a young man in good health. DNA sequence: TGTGCCAGCAGCTTCGGTCTCTACGAGCAGTACTTC. It encodes CASSFGLYEQYF.